A single sample is the source of the 30 T cell receptor beta chains below, sequenced in a study of long-term antiretroviral therapy in people with HIV. Survey-level resolution applied to immunoSEQ assay v3.0. Measured with immunoSEQ multiplex PCR; TCRdb has only the in-frame clones, and not every one. Here the sample spans approximately 13,000 clones, about 77% being singletons. The specimen was unsorted PBMCs, collected 3.1 years after starting antiretroviral therapy. These receptors were taken from a man aged 40-49 years with HIV.

The CDR3 sequence is CASSTSVGQPQHF. CDR3 DNA: TGTGCCAGCAGCACCTCCGTGGGACAGCCCCAGCATTTT. This chain joins TRBV7-2 and TRBJ1-5; D gene ambiguous. V was clipped by 5 bases and J by 7 bases, with 12 bases between them. Germline CDR1 and CDR2: SGHTA and FQGNSA. This CDR3 contains 13 residues.

The chain employs TRBV5-5 and TRBJ2-3; D is unresolved. Deletions cut 2 bases from V and 2 bases from J, with 12 bases between. The CDR3 runs 15 residues. Germline V lookup: CDR1 SGHKS, CDR2 YYEKEE (reference sequence). The CDR3 DNA is TGTGCCAGCAGCTTCGACGACCGCTTCACAGATACGCAGTATTTT. Translating gives CASSFDDRFTDTQYF.

The chain has TRBV6-1 and TRBJ1-5; D remains ambiguous. The germline V and J ends were trimmed by 1 base and 2 bases, with 18 bases remaining between them. CDR1 is MNHNS and CDR2 is SASEGT in the germline V gene. This CDR3 contains 18 residues. The CDR3 spells CASSEGSLTSTGNQPQHF. The DNA of the CDR3 is TGTGCCAGCAGTGAAGGGAGCTTGACCAGCACGGGCAATCAGCCCCAGCATTTT.

This rearrangement joins TRBV14 to TRBJ2-5; D remains ambiguous. The CDR3 runs to 14 residues. Germline lookup yields CDR1 SGHDN and CDR2 FVKESK. V was trimmed by 5 bases and J by 1 base, leaving 11 bases between them. CDR3 bases: TGTGCCAGCAGCTTCGTCGGGTTCCAAGAGACCCAGTACTTC. Its translation: CASSFVGFQETQYF.

This chain joins TRBV18 and TRBJ1-1, with a tentative D call TRBD1 (6 bases). Germline V gene data show CDR1 as KGHSH and CDR2 as LQKENI. V lost 2 bases, J lost 1 base, and 14 bases lay in between. The CDR3 length is 16 residues. This CDR3 reads CASSPSYRDANTEAFF. CDR3 sequence (DNA): TGTGCCAGCTCACCATCTTACAGGGATGCGAACACTGAAGCTTTCTTT.

This chain links TRBV30 with TRBJ1-1, with 7 bases fitting TRBD1. V gave up 7 bases and J gave up 2 bases; unmatched junction bases: 7. The CDR3 runs 13 residues. CDR1 and CDR2 from the germline V gene are GTSNPN and SVGIG (reference sequence). The CDR3 sequence is CALTGQINTEAFF. In DNA, the CDR3 is TGTGCCTTGACGGGACAGATAAACACTGAAGCTTTCTTT.

The rearrangement uses TRBV30 and TRBJ1-1; D is possibly TRBD1 (5 bases). V lost 3 bases and J lost 6, with 11 bases in between. This CDR3 has 12 residues. CDR1 GTSNPN and CDR2 SVGIG come from the germline V gene (reference sequence). CDR3 amino acids: CAWRGGFAEAFF. DNA of the CDR3: TGTGCCTGGAGGGGGGGTTTCGCTGAAGCTTTCTTT.

The rearrangement uses TRBV10-2 and TRBJ2-3; TRBD2 aligns across 7 bases. This CDR3 comprises 14 residues. Germline-derived CDR1 and CDR2 are WSHSY and SAAADI. The V and J ends lost 7 bases and 1 base, in that order; junction bases with no gene match: 5. The CDR3 is CASIESGGTDTQYF. The CDR3 bases are TGCGCCAGCATAGAAAGCGGGGGCACAGATACGCAGTATTTT.

The count of this clone is one. The J gene is TRBJ1-5, the V gene TRBV9, with a weak D call TRBD1 (6 bases). Trimming took off 0 bases at V and 4 bases at J, with 11 bases between the two ends. From germline, CDR1 is SGDLS and CDR2 YYNGEE. The CDR3 covers 15 residues. The CDR3 DNA sequence: TGTGCCAGCAGCGTAGATGGGGGCGCGAATCAGCCCCAGCATTTT. The encoded protein is CASSVDGGANQPQHF.

The chain links TRBV9 to TRBJ2-7; D call uncertain. V lost 0 bases and J 6 bases, leaving 19 bases between the germline ends. The CDR3 spans 16 residues. CDR1 and CDR2 (germline): SGDLS, YYNGEE. The CDR3 region is CASSVGTAILEGEQYF. Here the CDR3 DNA reads TGTGCCAGCAGCGTAGGGACCGCGATATTAGAAGGCGAGCAGTACTTC.

The chain joins TRBV4-1 to TRBJ2-2; 9 positions match TRBD2. CDR1 is MGHRA, CDR2 YSYEKL, per germline. V lost 0 bases, J lost 9 bases, and 8 bases stayed unmatched. CDR3 length: 16 residues. CDR3 amino acids: CASSQESSRGGRELFF. CDR3 sequence (DNA): TGCGCCAGCAGCCAAGAGTCATCGCGGGGGGGCCGGGAGCTGTTTTTT.

By proportion, this clone is medium-sized. This chain joins TRBV7-9 and TRBJ1-1, with 8 bases matching TRBD1. Germline CDR1 SEHNR, CDR2 FQNEAQ (reference sequence). V gave up 5 bases and J gave up 5 bases; unmatched junction bases: 13. This CDR3 region has 16 residues. Here the CDR3 DNA reads TGTGCCAGCAGCCACCCCCGACAGGGGATCATAACTGAAGCTTTCTTT. Its protein is CASSHPRQGIITEAFF.

This clone appeared a few times. The chain combines TRBV27 with TRBJ2-7; a possible D gene is TRBD1 (6 bases). Germline V gene sequence: CDR1 MNHEY, CDR2 SMNVEV (reference sequence). The CDR3 runs 15 residues. V lost 3 bases and J 1 base, leaving 13 bases between the germline ends. The CDR3 sequence: CASSLGADPSYEQYF. CDR3 sequence (DNA): TGTGCCAGCAGTTTGGGGGCCGACCCATCCTACGAGCAGTACTTC.

The rearrangement links TRBV19 to TRBJ2-1; D possibly corresponds to TRBD1 (6 bases). V was pared by 1 base and J by 4 bases, with 11 bases between. Germline CDR1 is LNHDA and CDR2 is SQIVND (reference sequence). The CDR3 has 15 amino acids. CDR3 amino acids: CASSIGGPPYNEQFF. The DNA of the CDR3 is TGTGCCAGTAGTATAGGGGGGCCCCCGTACAATGAGCAGTTCTTC.

This clone was seen more than once but under ten times. CDR3: CASSPRFHSGNTIYF. In nucleotides, the CDR3 is TGTGCCAGCAGCCCGAGGTTTCACTCTGGAAACACCATATATTTT. The chain recombines TRBV7-6 with TRBJ1-3, with D unclear. Germline lookup yields CDR1 SGHVS and CDR2 FNYEAQ. This CDR3 region has 15 residues. V gave up 5 bases and J gave up 0 bases, with 11 bases separating them. Drawing the rest from reference TRBV7-6 and TRBJ1-3, the complete variable domain is GAGVSQSPRYKVTKRGQDVALRCDPISGHVSLYWYRQALGQGPEFLTYFNYEAQQDKSGLPNDRFSAERPEGSISTLTIQRTEQRDSAMYRCASSPRFHSGNTIYFGEGSWLTVV.

V and J are TRBV29-1 and TRBJ2-7; 10 bases are shared with TRBD2. V trimming: 6 bases; J trimming: 0 bases; junction bases outside the gene matches: 5. Germline CDR1 reads SQVTM; CDR2 reads ANQGSEA. This CDR3 region has 14 residues. This chain's CDR3 is CSVLAGGFSYEQYF. CDR3 DNA: TGCAGCGTCTTAGCGGGGGGCTTCTCCTACGAGCAGTACTTC.

This chain joins TRBV7-8 and TRBJ1-2; 7 bases align to TRBD1. Germline V gives CDR1 SGHVS, CDR2 FQNEAQ. V gave up 0 bases and J gave up 3 bases; unmatched junction bases: 7. This CDR3 is built from 16 residues. The CDR3 reads CASSLARTGVYYGYTF. The CDR3 bases are TGTGCCAGCAGCTTAGCTCGGACAGGAGTTTACTATGGCTACACCTTC.

The J gene is TRBJ2-7, the V gene TRBV7-9, with D possibly matching TRBD1 (6 bases). V lost 8 bases, J lost 2 bases, and 10 bases lay in between. Looked up from germline, CDR1 is SEHNR and CDR2 is FQNEAQ (reference sequence). The CDR3 is 12 residues long. This CDR3 is CASGGTPYEQYF. CDR3 nucleotide sequence: TGTGCCAGCGGGGGCACGCCCTACGAGCAGTACTTC.

V is TRBV19 and J is TRBJ2-2; D is perhaps TRBD1 or TRBD2 (5 bases each). Trimming pared 5 bases from V and 7 bases from J, leaving 20 bases between. Per the germline V gene, CDR1 is LNHDA and CDR2 is SQIVND (reference sequence). CDR3 length equals 16 residues. The CDR3 protein is CASSSPGPQRVGELFF. The DNA for the CDR3 is TGTGCCAGTAGTTCTCCGGGACCCCAGAGGGTCGGGGAGCTGTTTTTT.

The V and J genes are TRBV21-1 and TRBJ1-1. TRBV21-1 is assigned pseudogene status. The CDR3 loop spans 13 amino acids. The CDR3 reads CASGDGSHTEAFF. CDR3 bases: TGTGCCAGCGGGGACGGTTCTCACACTGAAGCTTTCTTT.

This rearrangement joins TRBV19 to TRBJ1-6, with 9 bases aligning to TRBD1. Germline V gene data show CDR1 as LNHDA and CDR2 as SQIVND (reference sequence). After removal of 3 bases from V and 8 bases from J, the junction contained 8 bases not matched to a gene. This CDR3 has 16 amino acids. CDR3 DNA sequence: TGTGCCAGTAGTATGAGGATGCGGACAGGGGATTCACCCCTCCACTTT. Translating gives CASSMRMRTGDSPLHF.

This chain connects TRBV7-9 to TRBJ1-1; D may be TRBD1 (5 bases). Germline values: CDR1 SEHNR, CDR2 FQNEAQ (reference sequence). This CDR3 region has 16 residues. V dropped 5 bases and J dropped 2 bases, with 18 bases sitting between them. CDR3 loop: CASSLRGGQINTEAFF. CDR3 nucleotide sequence: TGTGCCAGCAGCCTAAGGGGAGGGCAGATTAACACTGAAGCTTTCTTT. Drawing the rest from reference TRBV7-9 and TRBJ1-1, the complete variable domain is DTGVSQNPRHKITKRGQNVTFRCDPISEHNRLYWYRQTLGQGPEFLTYFQNEAQLEKSRLLSDRFSAERPKGSFSTLEIQRTEQGDSAMYLCASSLRGGQINTEAFFGQGTRLTVV.

This clone was seen only once. V is TRBV28 and J is TRBJ1-2; the D is unclear. The length of the CDR3 is 12 residues. Trimming shortened V by 5 bases and J by 8 bases, and 12 bases separated the two germline ends. Germline V gives CDR1 MDHEN, CDR2 SYDVKM. CDR3 DNA sequence: TGTGCCAGCAGTCCATCAGTTAAGGGCTACACCTTC. Translation: CASSPSVKGYTF.

V and J are TRBV9 and TRBJ2-1; 8 bases are shared with TRBD1. Losses at the gene ends were 4 bases for V and 8 bases for J; bases not matched to a gene: 14. The CDR3 length is 16 residues. The germline V gene encodes CDR1 SGDLS and CDR2 YYNGEE. The CDR3, as DNA: TGTGCCAGCAGCCTTATAGGGGGACAGGAGGAGTATGAGCAGTTCTTC. Its protein product is CASSLIGGQEEYEQFF.

This clone was recorded only once. This rearrangement joins TRBV7-9 to TRBJ1-3; D ambiguous. Germline V gives CDR1 SEHNR, CDR2 FQNEAQ (reference sequence). Trimming took off 1 base at V and 0 bases at J, with 7 bases between the two ends. The CDR3 is 15 residues long. The CDR3 protein is CASSLEGSSGNTIYF. CDR3 coding DNA: TGTGCCAGCAGCTTAGAGGGCAGCTCTGGAAACACCATATATTTT.

This chain connects TRBV11-3 to TRBJ2-7, with a weak D call TRBD1 (6 bases). Deletions cut 5 bases from V and 2 bases from J, with 16 bases between. Germline CDR1 reads SGHNT; CDR2 reads YENEEA. The CDR3 is 15 residues long. Here the CDR3 reads CASSLDGTKPYEQYF. CDR3 nucleotide sequence: TGTGCCAGCAGCCTCGATGGGACAAAACCCTACGAGCAGTACTTC.

There are a few counts of this clone. The chain combines TRBV5-1 with TRBJ2-7; D is perhaps TRBD1 (6 bases). V was pared by 4 bases and J by 3 bases, with 26 bases between. Germline V lookup: CDR1 SGHRS, CDR2 YFSETQ. The CDR3 loop spans 18 amino acids. In DNA form, the CDR3 reads TGCGCCAGCAGCCAAATGGACAGCCGTCCCCCTCTTTTCTACGAGCAGTACTTC. This encodes CASSQMDSRPPLFYEQYF.

The rearrangement joins TRBV30 to TRBJ2-7; D uncertain. This CDR3 spans 12 amino acids. Germline-derived CDR1 and CDR2 are GTSNPN and SVGIG (reference sequence). V dropped 1 base and J dropped 3 bases, with 7 bases sitting between them. The CDR3 is CAWSEEYYEQYF. For the CDR3, the DNA is TGTGCCTGGAGTGAGGAGTACTACGAGCAGTACTTC.

This sequence joins TRBV5-6 and TRBJ1-1; D gene uncertain. Trimming left V 1 base short and J 1 base short, with 5 bases between. The CDR3 has 13 amino acids. Germline lookup yields CDR1 SGHDT and CDR2 YYEEEE. As DNA, the CDR3 is TGTGCCAGCAGCTTGAACCAGAACACTGAAGCTTTCTTT. Translation gives CASSLNQNTEAFF.

In its sample, this clone was seen a few times. J is TRBJ1-2 and V is TRBV18, with TRBD1 identical over 8 bases. V trimming: 6 bases; J trimming: 5 bases; junction bases outside the gene matches: 8. From germline, CDR1 is KGHSH and CDR2 LQKENI. The CDR3 spans 14 residues. Written as DNA, the CDR3 is TGTGCCAGCTCTCCCGGACAGGGAGGGTATGGCTACACCTTC. It encodes CASSPGQGGYGYTF.